A selection of T cell receptor beta chains follows, all from one sample in a study of T cell repertoires in cytomegalovirus infection. TCRdb redid the calling of the reads with MiXCR, one entry per CDR3 protein. The sample includes some 700,000 distinct CDR3 sequences, about 40% of them seen just once. The specimen was PBMCs. The receptor set was obtained from a human donor in good health (CMV status not recorded). Some clones in this sample may be carry-over from other donors' samples. Both conserved end residues are part of each CDR3. D genes are given only for firm matches. A row's size may be missing; if present it is once, few, many or a size class.

d_call clone_size j_call v_call cdr3_nt cdr3_aa
TRBD1 - TRBJ2-3 TRBV6-1 TGTGCCAGCAGTCCCCTAGACAGGGGGGCAGATACGCAGTATTTT CASSPLDRGADTQYF
TRBD1 many TRBJ2-2 TRBV7-9 TGTGCCAGCAGCTCCGGACAGGGCTCGAACACCGGGGAGCTGTTTTTT CASSSGQGSNTGELFF
TRBD1 - TRBJ2-3 TRBV12-3/TRBV12-4 TGTGCCAGCAGTTTGGGGAGACAGGGGAGTTGGGGCACAGATACGCAGTATTTT CASSLGRQGSWGTDTQYF
TRBD1 - TRBJ1-5 TRBV19 TGTGCCAGTAGCCCCCGGGACAGTGGGAATCAGCCCCAGCATTTT CASSPRDSGNQPQHF
- - TRBJ1-2 TRBV19 TGTGCCACAGGGGATGGGGGCTATGGCTACACCTTC CATGDGGYGYTF
- many TRBJ2-2 TRBV7-3 TGTGCCAGCAGCTACGGGAGTGGGGCCGGGGAGCTGTTTTTT CASSYGSGAGELFF
- few TRBJ2-5 TRBV28 TGTGCCAGCAGTTTAAACACGCAAGAGACCCAGTACTTC CASSLNTQETQYF
TRBD1 - TRBJ1-2 TRBV7-9 TGTGCCAGCAGCTTAGGGGAACAGGGGTATCGTCATGGCTACACCTTC CASSLGEQGYRHGYTF
- - TRBJ1-5 TRBV28 TGTGCCAGCAGCTCCTCCGACAGTTTTCTCATTCAAGATAGCAATCAGCCCCAGCATTTT CASSSSDSFLIQDSNQPQHF
- - TRBJ2-3 TRBV20-1 TGCAGTGCTATCGCCGTAACAGATACGCAGTATTTT CSAIAVTDTQYF
TRBD1 few TRBJ1-2 TRBV20-1 TGCAGTGCTACCAGACAGGGGACTAACTATGGCTACACCTTC CSATRQGTNYGYTF
TRBD2 - TRBJ2-5 TRBV28 TGTGCCAGCAGCACAGGGACTAGCGGGGAGGAAGAGACCCAGTACTTC CASSTGTSGEEETQYF
- many TRBJ2-1 TRBV7-2 TGTGCCAGCAGCTCCCCTGGGGTGCAACACAATGAGCAGTTCTTC CASSSPGVQHNEQFF
- - TRBJ2-7 TRBV7-6 TGTGCCAGCAGCTTAGATCGGGGGTGCAGCTACGAGCAGTACTTC CASSLDRGCSYEQYF
TRBD1 few TRBJ1-4 TRBV7-9 TGTGCCAGCAGCTTAACGACAGGGGGCCCTAATGAAAAACTGTTTTTT CASSLTTGGPNEKLFF
TRBD2 - TRBJ2-2 TRBV2 TGTGCCAGCAGATCTCCTAGCGGGGATGCCACCGGGGAGCTGTTTTTT CASRSPSGDATGELFF
- - TRBJ2-4 TRBV12-3/TRBV12-4 TGTGCCAGCAGTTTAGAGGTGGGCAAAAACATTCAGTACTTC CASSLEVGKNIQYF
TRBD2 few TRBJ2-1 TRBV27 TGTGCCAGCAGTTTGCAAGGTGGAGCGGGAGAAGTGAATGAGCAGTTCTTC CASSLQGGAGEVNEQFF
- few TRBJ2-7 TRBV20-1 TGCAGTGCTAGGGGCACAGATACCTACGAGCAGTACTTC CSARGTDTYEQYF
- - TRBJ1-4 TRBV20-1 TGCAGTGCTAGAGATCTGGGTGAAAAACTGTTTTTT CSARDLGEKLFF
- - TRBJ2-5 TRBV6-6 TGTGCCAGCAGTTACACCCAGGAGAAAGTACGGAGGGAGACCCAGTACTTC CASSYTQEKVRRETQYF
TRBD1 - TRBJ1-2 TRBV30 TGTGCCTGGAGGACTGGACAGGAGGGCTATGGCTACACCTTC CAWRTGQEGYGYTF
- - TRBJ2-1 TRBV29-1 TGCAGCGTTGAAGACCAGGGATGGGTAGGGCAGGGGGGCTGCAATGAGCAGTTCTTC CSVEDQGWVGQGGCNEQFF
- - TRBJ1-1 TRBV7-9 TGTGCCAGCAGCTTCGAAGGTGGAAACACTGAAGCTTTCTTT CASSFEGGNTEAFF
- - TRBJ2-7 TRBV6-1 TGTGCCAGCAGATCATTCCGGGACACCACCTACGAGCAGTACTTC CASRSFRDTTYEQYF